This T cell receptor beta chain was identified in a study of T cell responses to AZD1222 COVID-19 vaccine. Study-level background: The analysis combined second doses at about 4 or about 12 weeks. Study findings and constraints: Donor demographics were predominantly white British with a female majority; clonal diversity may be underestimated. Spike-specific TCR breadth and depth were elevated following two AZD1222 doses. Regions 160-218 and 743-854 held dominance among vaccine-associated CD4 TCRs, which spanned spike.

Germline CDR1 SQVTM, CDR2 ANQGSEA. CDR3 size: 11 residues. To note about this clone: What it binds is not known.

The protocol was immunoSEQ multiplex PCR, while the TCRdb copy is restricted to in-frame clones and leaves out a portion. This repertoire shows 180,000 or so clones, around 88% found once; its top ten account for around 7.9%. The chain joins TRBV29-1 to TRBJ1-1, with D unresolved. Sequenced here: peripheral blood, sampled on day 0 of AZD1222 vaccination. The receptor's source is an adult in good health. CDR3 region: CSLIRNTEAFF. The CDR3 DNA follows: TGCAGTTTGATCAGGAACACTGAAGCTTTCTTT.